These 19 T cell receptor beta chains originate from one sample sequenced in a study of metastatic and nonmetastatic thyroid tumors. Treatment of any kind had been given to no patient before thyroid surgery. TCRdb re-clonotyped the PCR reads via MiXCR. The sample contains 43,000 or so clones, roughly 16% of which appear only once. Sequences were obtained from blood. These receptors were obtained from a female donor with papillary thyroid cancer or a benign thyroid nodule (not recorded which). Some clones in this sample may be carry-over from other donors' samples.

This clone was detected a few times. CDR3 loop: CASKFRRSNSPLHF. CDR3 nucleotide sequence: TGTGCCAGCAAATTTCGGAGGAGTAATTCACCCCTCCACTTT. The V gene is TRBV27, the J gene TRBJ1-6; D unresolved. V shed 7 bases and J shed 6 bases, with 13 bases lying between them. CDR1 MNHEY and CDR2 SMNVEV come from the germline V gene (reference sequence). The CDR3 totals 14 residues.

This clone has a count of ten or more. The V gene is TRBV10-3, the J gene TRBJ1-2; 12 nucleotides agree with TRBD1. CDR3 length: 14 amino acids. CDR1 is ENHRY, CDR2 SYGVKD, per germline. V lost 6 bases and J lost 6; bases outside the gene matches: 5. CDR3: CAISRDRGLDGYTF. The CDR3 DNA is TGTGCCATCAGCCGGGACAGGGGGCTCGATGGCTACACCTTC.

The chain recombines TRBV30 with TRBJ2-7, with 7 bases fitting TRBD2. The CDR3 is 16 amino acids. CDR1 is GTSNPN, CDR2 SVGIG, per germline (reference sequence). J was trimmed by 2 bases and V by 1 base; bases with no gene match: 11. The CDR3 is CAWSAVTSVNPYEQYF. CDR3 nucleotides: TGTGCCTGGAGTGCTGTAACTAGCGTAAATCCCTACGAGCAGTACTTC.

The sample holds many counts of this clone. The CDR3 loop reads CASSPARQANTEAFF. CDR3 in DNA: TGTGCCAGCTCACCGGCAAGGCAGGCGAACACTGAAGCTTTCTTT. V usage is TRBV18 and J usage is TRBJ1-1; D is unresolved. Per germline, CDR1 KGHSH and CDR2 LQKENI. V dropped 3 bases and J dropped 1 base, with 12 bases sitting between them. CDR3 length: 15 residues.

In its sample, this clone was seen many times. The V and J genes are TRBV7-2 and TRBJ2-7; tentatively, D is TRBD1 (6 bases). The CDR3 extends over 15 amino acids. From germline, CDR1 is SGHTA and CDR2 FQGNSA. V lost 1 base and J lost 2, with 12 bases in between. The CDR3 sequence is CASSLDRAPTYEQYF. CDR3 DNA: TGTGCCAGCAGCTTAGACAGGGCCCCCACCTACGAGCAGTACTTC.

V is TRBV6-1 and J is TRBJ2-1, with 11 bases matching TRBD2. Germline V CDR1 and CDR2: MNHNS, SASEGT. This CDR3 spans 15 amino acids. With 8 bases clipped from V and 9 bases from J, the junction kept 12 bases outside the gene matches. The CDR3 nucleotides are TGTGCCAGCTACAAGACTAGCGGGGAGGGTAGTGAGCAGTTCTTC. Translated, it gives CASYKTSGEGSEQFF.

This clone came up many times. The chain combines TRBV28 with TRBJ2-2; unclear D gene. Germline V gene sequence: CDR1 MDHEN, CDR2 SYDVKM. The CDR3 has 14 residues. The ends were cut back, 2 bases at V and 4 bases at J, with 8 bases in the middle. CDR3 nucleotides: TGTGCCAGCAGTTTAGGGCTCCTCACCGGGGAGCTGTTTTTT. This sequence encodes CASSLGLLTGELFF.

This clone was seen many times. The CDR3 bases are TGTGCCAGCTCACTCTCCATGAGCGGGGGCCTCTCTGGGGCCAACGTCCTGACTTTC. This sequence encodes CASSLSMSGGLSGANVLTF. The rearrangement uses TRBV18 and TRBJ2-6; TRBD2 aligns across 8 bases. The germline V gene has CDR1 KGHSH and CDR2 LQKENI. The CDR3 contains 19 residues. V dropped 4 bases and J dropped 0; count of bases not matched to a gene: 11.

This clone was detected many times. The CDR3 sequence is CASSLGGTYEQYF. For the CDR3, the DNA is TGTGCCAGCAGCTTGGGGGGTACCTACGAGCAGTACTTC. The chain links TRBV5-8 to TRBJ2-7, with D unresolved. The germline V gene has CDR1 SGHTS and CDR2 YDEGEE. V lost 0 bases and J 2 bases, leaving 6 bases between the germline ends. This CDR3 has 13 residues.

This clone was recorded a few times. This chain connects TRBV6-1 to TRBJ1-2, with D possibly TRBD1 on 6 matching bases. The CDR3 has 15 residues. Germline CDR1 reads MNHNS; CDR2 reads SASEGT. Trimming left V 5 bases short and J 4 bases short, with 17 bases between. CDR3 bases: TGTGCCAGCAGTCCCACCGGAGGGGGACTCTATGGCTACACCTTC. Translated: CASSPTGGGLYGYTF.

This clone was found many times. The chain joins TRBV6-4 to TRBJ1-6; D is undetermined. Germline loops: CDR1 MRHNA, CDR2 SNTAGT. The CDR3 runs 16 residues. V was trimmed by 6 bases and J by 0 bases, leaving 12 bases between them. The DNA of the CDR3 is TGTGCCAGCAGCGCCCTGCGGAGCTCCTATAATTCACCCCTCCACTTT. It translates to CASSALRSSYNSPLHF.

This clone is medium-sized. This chain joins TRBV12-3 or TRBV12-4 and TRBJ2-3; 9 bases align to TRBD2. After removal of 4 bases from V and 4 bases from J, the junction contained 6 bases not matched to a gene. The CDR3 extends over 15 amino acids. CDR3 sequence: CASSYSGSWADTQYF. The CDR3 coding sequence is TGTGCCAGCAGTTATAGCGGGAGTTGGGCAGATACGCAGTATTTT.

This clone was seen ten or more times. The CDR3 nucleotides are TGTGCCACCAGCAGAGTACAGGGGGGAAGCTACGAGCAGTACTTC. It encodes CATSRVQGGSYEQYF. The chain has TRBV15 and TRBJ2-7, with 8 bases aligning to TRBD1. With 1 base clipped from V and 3 bases from J, the junction kept 5 bases outside the gene matches. Germline CDR1 and CDR2: LNHNV and YYDKDF (reference sequence). CDR3 length: 15 amino acids.

This clone was seen at least ten times. The rearrangement links TRBV7-9 to TRBJ1-2; tentative D call: TRBD1 (6 bases). V was cut by 5 bases and J by 1 base, with 8 bases left in between. The CDR3 contains 13 residues. The germline CDR1 and CDR2 sequences are SEHNR and FQNEAQ (reference sequence). As DNA, the CDR3 is TGTGCCAGCAGCCGACAGGTTAACTATGGCTACACCTTC. Its translation: CASSRQVNYGYTF. Filled out from reference TRBV7-9 and TRBJ1-2, the complete variable domain reads DTGVSQNPRHKITKRGQNVTFRCDPISEHNRLYWYRQTLGQGPEFLTYFQNEAQLEKSRLLSDRFSAERPKGSFSTLEIQRTEQGDSAMYLCASSRQVNYGYTFGSGTRLTVV.

This clone was recorded at least ten times. Within the sample, other DNA sequences also encode this same CDR3. The J gene is TRBJ2-3, the V gene TRBV9, with TRBD2 identical over 8 bases. Germline CDR1 is SGDLS and CDR2 is YYNGEE. J gave up 4 bases and V 0 bases, and 4 bases lay outside the gene matches. The CDR3 totals 15 residues. The CDR3 loop is CASSVAGTRADTQYF. CDR3 nucleotides: TGTGCCAGCAGCGTAGCCGGGACTAGGGCAGATACGCAGTATTTT.

This clone was observed at least ten times. The chain is built from TRBV7-9 and TRBJ1-3; 9 bases match TRBD1. The V segment lost 5 bases and the J segment 4 bases; nucleotides outside the gene matches: 3. This CDR3 is 14 amino acids long. The germline V gene has CDR1 SEHNR and CDR2 FQNEAQ (reference sequence). CDR3 sequence (DNA): TGTGCCAGCAGCGGACAGGGGCTGGGAAACACCATATATTTT. It is translated as CASSGQGLGNTIYF.

This clone came up a few times. CDR3 loop: CASSPSGTAYEQYF. Here the CDR3 DNA reads TGTGCCAGTAGTCCTAGCGGGACGGCCTACGAGCAGTACTTC. The chain carries TRBV19 and TRBJ2-7, with 9 bases matching TRBD2. J lost 2 bases, V lost 5 bases, and 4 bases had no gene match. Germline loops: CDR1 LNHDA, CDR2 SQIVND (reference sequence). The CDR3 is 14 residues long.

The table lists this clone with many counts. V usage is TRBV19 and J usage is TRBJ2-2, with D possibly being TRBD1 (6 bases). The CDR3 loop spans 16 amino acids. The germline CDR1 and CDR2 sequences are LNHDA and SQIVND (reference sequence). With 5 bases removed from V and 1 base from J, the gap between germline ends came to 14 bases. The CDR3 here is CASSVHRARNTGELFF. CDR3 sequence (DNA): TGTGCCAGTAGTGTTCACAGGGCCCGGAACACCGGGGAGCTGTTTTTT.

In the case of this clone: The junction departs from the called germline gene at one end, perhaps through a read error. This sequence joins TRBV2 and TRBJ1-2; the D is unclear. The CDR3 is 14 amino acids. The germline V gene encodes CDR1 SNHLY and CDR2 FYNNEI. CDR3: CASDVNSAPYGHTF. The CDR3 region has the DNA TGTGCCAGCGATGTGAACAGTGCCCCTTATGGCCACACCTTC.